This record covers a single T cell receptor beta chain. The antigen remains undetermined. These data belong to a study of CD8 T cells in acute hepatitis C reinfection. The repertoire was sequenced with immunoSEQ multiplex PCR; TCRdb's copy has only in-frame clones and lacks some. The data show 30,000 to 45,000 clones, 80% to 90% seen once. Specified time point: naive CD8 control sorted from an acute-time-point sample. Overall study results and limits: One of thirteen outcome-independent public clonotypes used V04-02/J02-02.

The V and J ends lost 6 bases and 0 bases respectively, with 6 bases between them. The germline V gene encodes CDR1 MNHNY and CDR2 SVGAGI (reference sequence). This CDR3 comprises 13 residues. What was sequenced was naive CD8+ T cells from PBMCs. This TCR derives from a woman between 18 and 29 years old who spontaneously cleared hepatitis C infection. The chain uses TRBV6-6 and TRBJ1-5, with no clear D. CDR3 sequence (DNA): TGTGCCAGCAGGTCGTATAGCAATCAGCCCCAGCATTTT. Translation gives CASRSYSNQPQHF.